The source of this T cell receptor (beta chain) is a study of OX40 agonist ivuxolimab in advanced cancers. In the study overall: Ivuxolimab was an agonistic, fully human IgG2 monoclonal antibody directed against OX40 (CD134), a costimulatory receptor. Intravenous ivuxolimab was administered to patients every 2 weeks at six dose levels: 0.01, 0.1, 0.3, 1.5, 3 and 10 mg/kg. Among the roughly 50 dose-escalation patients, about 19 had hepatocellular carcinoma, around 15 melanoma, 9 renal cell carcinoma and 9 head and neck cancer. In the dose-escalation cohort, 82.7% of patients were male, and the mean age was 60 years with a range of roughly 20 to 79. Prior anti-PD-1, anti-PD-L1 or anti-CTLA-4 therapy was permitted, and checkpoint inhibitors had been received by 30% to 40% of dose-escalation patients. Partial responses occurred in three dose-escalation patients: two with cutaneous melanoma and one with hepatocellular carcinoma. Peripheral TCRbeta sequencing was intended to test whether TCR sequence diversity was altered and clonal T-cell expansion was caused by ivuxolimab. The paper covers the monotherapy dose-escalation part of the phase I ivuxolimab trial, which included N of about 50 patients.

Genomic DNA was isolated from the sorted cells so that the TCRbeta CDR3 region could be sequenced. TCRbeta CDR3 regions were sequenced using the immunoSEQ Assay. TCRdb stores this immuneACCESS table with in-frame sequences only. Part of the clones is absent; in the studies checked, under half of the shortfall reflects unresolved V genes, and no reason is known for the rest. The sample contains about 17,000 clones, around four fifths of them found a single time. Clones ranked in the top ten supply about a quarter of the sample. Of note for this clone: Its antigen is currently not known. No clone much larger than this one lies a single base away; base qualities are absent.

CDR1 and CDR2 are read off the germline V gene (reference sequence) as MNHEY and SMNVEV. The V end loses 2 bases and the J end loses 4 bases, and a stretch of 13 bases separates them. The CDR3 goes from the cysteine to the phenylalanine over 15 residues. Only the CDR3 part of the read is kept: 45 bases, read in frame from the first base. General findings and caveats noted by the study authors: In the 0.1-3.0 mg/kg groups, partial responders had among the lowest normalized peripheral clonal expansion, particularly in CD8+ T cells. Which antigens the clonally expanded peripheral T cells were specific for was not determined. Low levels of normalized T-cell clonal expansion were also seen in some patients who did not respond. After ivuxolimab, CD8+ T cells had more expanded clones than CD4+ T cells on average. At doses of 0.1 to 3.0 mg/kg, clonal expansion of both CD4+ and CD8+ T cells in blood was seen between baseline and week 6.

Patients with a history of autoimmune disease or receiving systemic immunosuppression were excluded from the trial. Peripheral blood for TCR sequencing was collected from all dose cohorts at baseline, on cycle 4 day 1, and on cycle 7 day 1. Samples were obtained from an open-label, multicenter, first-in-human phase I dose-escalation trial of ivuxolimab. Adults with locally advanced or metastatic head and neck squamous cell, hepatocellular, melanoma or renal cell carcinoma were enrolled in the trial. Before TCR sequencing, CD4+ and CD8+ T cells were separately sorted from peripheral blood. The receptor comes from an adult with an advanced solid tumor such as melanoma, head and neck, liver or kidney cancer. The V and J segments used are TRBV27 and TRBJ2-3; no D segment can be confidently identified. The sample was CD4+ or CD8+ T cells sorted from blood, taken in a trial of the OX40 agonist ivuxolimab. The CDR3 reads as follows: CASSLGEGWADTQYF. The nucleotide sequence is TGTGCCAGCAGTTTAGGGGAAGGGTGGGCAGATACGCAGTATTTT.